The entry below gives a single T cell receptor beta chain sequence along with its context. The target antigen is unknown. Reverse transcription of roughly 0.45 to 1 ug RNA was performed with random hexamers. By means of immunoSEQ multiplex PCR, TCR beta CDR3 spanning 54 Vbeta and 13 Jbeta underwent amplification. TCRdb re-derived calls from the immunoSEQ multiplex PCR reads in MiXCR, one entry per CDR3 protein. Among some 450,000 distinct CDR3 sequences, more than 80% were seen once, and the ten largest hold roughly 0.11%. Sequencing of TCR beta drew on CD8+ and CD4+ T cells from blood. Negative isolation yielded CD4+ and CD8+ T cells, and FACS enriched TEMRA cells. This sample is drawn from a study of CD8 T cells in Susac syndrome. Study outcomes and limitations: Acknowledgment was made by the study that its TCR sequencing and HLA analysis involved a relatively small number of individuals.

CDR1 and CDR2 (germline): MGHDK, SYGVNS. Trimming removed 1 base at V and 3 bases at J, with 13 bases between. The CDR3 contains 15 residues. The V call is TRBV25-1, the J call TRBJ2-7; no clear D. This TCR came from a human donor with multiple sclerosis. The sample comprised CD8+ T cells from PBMCs. The CDR3 spells CASSELESPGYEQYF. In nucleotides, the CDR3 is TGTGCCAGCAGTGAATTAGAGTCCCCAGGCTACGAGCAGTACTTC.